This T cell receptor (beta chain) was captured in a study of blood T cell repertoires in COVID-19 (dated by TCRdb to 2020 to 2021). The study in broad terms: Collaborator samples came from the United States, Italy and Spain and covered acute and convalescent phases of COVID-19. HLA class I and class II types, where available, came from metadata supplied by the sample provider rather than from assay-based typing. The material from the prospective study consisted of cDNA or gDNA derived from T cells, B-cell-depleted T cells, or PBMCs. Samples came from the ongoing ImmuneRACE study (first 160 participants) plus 1,254 subjects from 6 global collaborators. The dataset comprised deeply sampled blood TCRbeta repertoires from subjects exposed to, actively infected with, or recovered from COVID-19. The sample metadata nearly always contained a de-identified subject ID, COVID-19 status, age in years and sex. The repertoires were released in a freely available public database meant as a resource for research on the immune response to SARS-CoV-2. General study outcomes and caveats: Clinical and demographic metadata were provided uncurated, with the amount varying by source and participant.

In regard to this clone: The target of this receptor is not known. Base qualities are not provided; no much larger clone lies one nucleotide away.

Spanning cysteine to phenylalanine, the CDR3 consists of 14 amino acids. CDR3 DNA only is kept here, 42 bases in frame from base 1. For CDR1 and CDR2, the germline V gene (reference sequence) lists LNHDA and SQIVND. V is trimmed back by 10 bases and J by 3 bases, and the junction contains 7 bases that no gene match accounts for. TCRbeta CDR3 regions were amplified from genomic DNA by means of the immunoSEQ Assay, a bias-controlled multiplex PCR. The authors' pipeline ran thus. Within the assay, amplification of reference gene primers was used to estimate how many nucleated cells each sample contained. To quantify the absolute abundance of each unique TCRbeta CDR3 rearrangement, sequence reads were collapsed and filtered. For each sample, productive Simpson clonality was calculated by taking the square root of Simpson's diversity index across productive rearrangements. Drawn from immuneACCESS, this table holds only the in-frame rearrangements with V and J called that TCRdb kept. Clones are partly lost; checked studies trace under half to an unresolved V gene and leave the rest unexplained. V, J and clone size are taken as reported in that table, and D and trimming were inferred from the DNA itself. Across this sample there are 130,000 or so clones, with approximately 90% seen only once. Of the sample, more than 15% falls within the top ten clones.

Whole blood was collected in K2EDTA tubes by collaborating institutions according to the institutions' own protocols. Collaborator samples were shipped for TCRbeta analysis as frozen whole blood, isolated PBMCs, or DNA extracted from either sample type. The sequenced sample was peripheral blood. The receptor chain draws on TRBV19 and TRBJ2-3; TRBD1 aligns with 10 central bases. The clonotype originates from a man over 45 with active or convalescent COVID-19. CDR3 loop: CATRTGGGTDTQYF. The sequence in DNA is TGTGCCACCCGGACAGGGGGAGGAACAGATACGCAGTATTTT.